The source of this T cell receptor (beta chain) is a study of naive and memory T cell subsets. This clonotype was recorded once. Two oligonucleotides, mixed equimolar, formed the beta constant-region primer covering TRBC1 and TRBC2. A 12-nucleotide UMI and the SP2 primer were added to the cDNA 3' end by oligonucleotide ligation. TCRdb used MiXCR to reprocess the UMI-ligation and nested PCR reads, holding one entry per CDR3 protein. The sample contains roughly 91,000 distinct CDR3 sequences, around 12% of which appear only once. The germline V gene encodes CDR1 SGHNT and CDR2 YYREEE (reference sequence). This CDR3 is 13 amino acids long. V was cut by 5 bases and J by 4 bases, with 10 bases left in between.

The V gene is TRBV5-4, the J gene TRBJ2-1; D ambiguous. The sequenced sample was central memory CD4+ T cells from blood. This receptor was identified in a human donor in good health. The CDR3 loop is CASSAESYNEQFF. As DNA, the CDR3 is TGTGCCAGCAGTGCTGAAAGTTACAATGAGCAGTTCTTC.